This T cell receptor (beta chain) comes out of a study of blood T cell repertoires in COVID-19. Study context: From the United States, Italy and Spain came samples of acute and convalescent COVID-19. PBMCs, B-cell-depleted T cells, or T cells provided the cDNA or gDNA that made up the material.

This clone was counted once. Authors' analysis steps: Cell counts per sample came from amplifying reference gene primers. Produced via immunoSEQ multiplex PCR; TCRdb's table is partial and in-frame only. The V and J calls and the clone size are those of that table, but D and trimming were determined from the DNA. Among some 100,000 clones listed, more than 85% were seen once. CDR1 and CDR2 (germline): MGHDK, SYGVNS. There are 14 residues in the CDR3. V gave up 1 base and J gave up 8 bases, with 14 bases separating them. The chain recombines TRBV25-1 with TRBJ1-2; D is possibly TRBD1 (6 bases). The specimen sequenced was peripheral blood. This TCR came from a human donor with acute or convalescent COVID-19. The donor label of this sample is uncertain. The CDR3 is CASSEFSRGWGYTF. In DNA form, the CDR3 reads TGTGCCAGCAGTGAATTTAGCAGGGGTTGGGGCTACACCTTC.